Listed below are T cell receptor beta chains from one sample, sequenced in a study of cytomegalovirus exposure and HLA in healthy donors. Method: immunoSEQ multiplex PCR; TCRdb's copy keeps in-frame clones and lacks some. The sample has 150,000 to 200,000 clones, around 76% seen once. Sequencing was done on a sample of PBMCs. The receptors originated from a man between 40 and 49 years old in good health and CMV-seropositive. The CDR3 runs from the conserved cysteine through the conserved F or W. The D gene is left open where the match is weak. Expanded clones get a size class; other rows say once, few or many, or leave the size out.

TRBV6-1	NA	NA	TRBJ1-1	CASSAGGANTEAFF	TGTGCCAGCAGTGCGGGGGGCGCGAACACTGAAGCTTTCTTT
TRBV5-1	NA	TRBD1	TRBJ1-2	CASSSGQGYGYTF	TGCGCCAGCAGCTCGGGACAGGGGTATGGCTACACCTTC
TRBV11-1	few	TRBD1	TRBJ2-5	CASSTGTGLGGETQYF	TGTGCCAGCAGCACCGGGACAGGGTTAGGGGGAGAGACCCAGTACTTC
TRBV5-4	NA	TRBD2	TRBJ2-7	CASSPGGGGLPYEQYF	TGTGCCAGCAGCCCGGGCGGGGGGGGCCTCCCCTACGAGCAGTACTTC
TRBV9	NA	NA	TRBJ1-2	CASSQVAGVGVNYGYTF	TGTGCCAGCAGCCAAGTGGCAGGGGTGGGGGTTAACTATGGCTACACCTTC
TRBV9	NA	TRBD1	TRBJ1-4	CASSVEGQGNEKLFF	TGTGCCAGCAGCGTAGAAGGACAGGGGAATGAAAAACTGTTTTTT
TRBV5-3	NA	TRBD1	TRBJ2-7	CARSRDSSYEQYF	TGTGCCAGAAGCCGGGACAGCTCCTACGAGCAGTACTTC
TRBV5-4	NA	NA	TRBJ2-7	CASSLKNQGTAYEQYF	TGTGCCAGCAGCCTCAAAAACCAGGGGACGGCCTACGAGCAGTACTTC
TRBV19	NA	TRBD2	TRBJ2-5	CASSKGFTSGQETQYF	TGTGCCAGTAGTAAAGGGTTTACTAGCGGTCAAGAGACCCAGTACTTC
TRBV5-1	NA	TRBD1	TRBJ2-7	CASSLATGLSNEQYF	TGCGCCAGCAGCTTGGCGACAGGGCTTTCAAACGAGCAGTACTTC
TRBV20-1	few	NA	TRBJ1-2	CSAEDDYGYTF	TGCAGTGCGGAGGATGACTATGGCTACACCTTC
TRBV6-1	NA	NA	TRBJ1-2	CASSEGGVVYGYTF	TGTGCCAGCAGTGAAGGGGGAGTAGTGTATGGCTACACCTTC
TRBV7-8	NA	NA	TRBJ1-2	CASSGRGSRNNYGYTF	TGTGCCAGCAGCGGACGCGGGAGCAGGAACAACTATGGCTACACCTTC
TRBV19	NA	TRBD2	TRBJ2-1	CASSIASGFYNEQFF	TGTGCCAGTAGTATAGCTAGCGGCTTCTACAATGAGCAGTTCTTC
TRBV5-6	NA	NA	TRBJ1-5	CASSLGGGARNQPQHF	TGTGCCAGCAGCTTGGGCGGGGGGGCACGCAATCAGCCCCAGCATTTT
TRBV9	NA	NA	TRBJ2-7	CASSVEEGNYEQYF	TGTGCCAGCAGCGTAGAGGAGGGAAACTACGAGCAGTACTTC
TRBV5-4	NA	NA	TRBJ2-7	CASSFPEDSSYEQYF	TGTGCCAGCAGCTTTCCGGAGGATAGCTCCTACGAGCAGTACTTC
TRBV9	few	TRBD2	TRBJ2-1	CASKRGPSGLDEQFF	TGTGCCAGCAAGCGGGGGCCGTCGGGTTTGGATGAGCAGTTCTTC
TRBV4-2	NA	TRBD2	TRBJ2-5	CASSRRGAGGGQETQYF	TGTGCCAGCAGCCGCAGGGGAGCGGGGGGGGGCCAAGAGACCCAGTACTTC
TRBV6-5	NA	NA	TRBJ2-2	CASSYSLAGELFF	TGTGCCAGCAGTTACTCGCTAGCCGGGGAGCTGTTTTTT
TRBV20-1	NA	NA	TRBJ2-1	CSAIDRGLMFF	TGCAGTGCTATCGACAGAGGCTTGATGTTCTTC
TRBV4-3	NA	NA	TRBJ1-2	CASSQDGEHPGSGGYTF	TGCGCCAGCAGCCAAGACGGGGAACACCCGGGATCCGGGGGCTACACCTTC
TRBV6-6	few	TRBD1	TRBJ2-7	CASRDTTGRLSYEQYF	TGTGCCAGCAGGGATACGACAGGGCGCCTTTCCTACGAGCAGTACTTC
TRBV7-2	NA	NA	TRBJ1-1	CASSFRAGDMNTEAFF	TGTGCCAGCAGCTTTCGGGCAGGGGACATGAACACTGAAGCTTTCTTT
TRBV9	NA	TRBD1	TRBJ2-7	CASSVRDSTYEQYF	TGTGCCAGCAGCGTTAGGGACAGTACCTACGAGCAGTACTTC
TRBV9	few	TRBD2	TRBJ2-7	CASSVGGTTYEQYF	TGTGCCAGCAGCGTGGGGGGGACTACCTACGAGCAGTACTTC
TRBV6-5	NA	TRBD1	TRBJ1-6	CASSRQGRGSPLHF	TGTGCCAGCAGTCGACAGGGTAGGGGTTCACCCCTCCACTTT
TRBV23-1	NA	NA	TRBJ2-4	CASTEFQNIQYF	TGCGCCAGCACGGAGTTTCAAAACATTCAGTACTTC
TRBV30	NA	NA	TRBJ1-1	CAWSRGVVTEAFF	TGTGCCTGGAGTCGGGGAGTGGTCACTGAAGCTTTCTTT
TRBV18	few	TRBD1	TRBJ2-7	CASRGQGPYEQYF	TGTGCCAGCAGGGGACAGGGGCCCTACGAGCAGTACTTC
TRBV5-5	NA	TRBD1	TRBJ1-5	CASSPTGTGWLEGGQPQHF	TGTGCCAGCAGCCCGACCGGGACAGGCTGGTTAGAGGGGGGTCAGCCCCAGCATTTT
TRBV13	NA	NA	TRBJ1-1	CAGSFSPLNTEAFF	TGTGCCGGCAGCTTTTCCCCATTGAACACTGAAGCTTTCTTT
TRBV18	NA	TRBD2	TRBJ2-3	CASSPPGRGGTDTQYF	TGTGCCAGCTCACCACCGGGGCGGGGGGGCACAGATACGCAGTATTTT
TRBV7-9	few	NA	TRBJ1-2	CASSPAGFGDYGYTF	TGTGCCAGCAGCCCCGCGGGGTTTGGGGACTATGGCTACACCTTC
TRBV20-1	NA	NA	TRBJ2-5	CSAPSQETQYF	TGCAGTGCACCCAGCCAAGAGACCCAGTACTTC
TRBV23-1	few	NA	TRBJ2-3	CASSQSSGGTDTQYF	TGCGCCAGCAGTCAATCCTCAGGGGGCACAGATACGCAGTATTTT